The entry below gives a single T cell receptor beta chain sequence along with its context. These data belong to a study of T cell responses to AZD1222 COVID-19 vaccine. Study as a whole: Recipients boosted at about 4 weeks or about 12 weeks are pooled.

Produced via immunoSEQ multiplex PCR; TCRdb's table is partial and in-frame only. The sample yields about 110,000 clones, about 82% seen once. This receptor was identified in an adult in good health. This specimen was peripheral blood, taken on day 0 of AZD1222 vaccination.

CDR3 residues: CASSLGIQETQYF. CDR3 DNA: TGTGCCAGCAGCTTAGGGATACAAGAGACCCAGTACTTC. The V and J genes are TRBV7-2 and TRBJ2-5; D remains ambiguous. V shed 1 base and J shed 2 bases, with 5 bases lying between them. The CDR3 covers 13 residues. Per the germline V gene, CDR1 is SGHTA and CDR2 is FQGNSA.